This T cell receptor (beta chain) was obtained from a study of blood T cell repertoires in COVID-19. Study at large: From the United States, Italy and Spain came samples of acute and convalescent COVID-19. PBMCs, B-cell-depleted T cells, or T cells were the source of the cDNA or gDNA that made up the material.

The length of the CDR3 is 16 residues. The junction had 14 bases not matched to a gene; V was cut back by 6 bases and J by 4 bases. The germline gives CDR1 LNHDA, CDR2 SQIVND (reference sequence). Study processing details: Reference gene primer amplification gave nucleated cell count estimates. Generated by immunoSEQ multiplex PCR, the TCRdb table keeps only in-frame clones and is missing some. D and trimming were read from the DNA, whereas the V and J calls and clone size are those reported in that table. The sample includes roughly 210,000 clones, 88% seen only once; the top ten take 1.5% to 2%. The sequence derives from a man aged 65-85 years with acute or convalescent COVID-19. Sequenced material: peripheral blood. This chain connects TRBV19 to TRBJ1-2, with 7 nucleotides matching TRBD1. The CDR3 nucleotides read TGTGCCAGTAGCCTCGGACCGCCCTCAGGGGGCTATGGCTACACCTTC. It is translated as CASSLGPPSGGYGYTF.